This is a list of T cell receptor beta chains from one sample in a study of blood T cells in healthy people across ages. TCRdb reprocessed the 5' RACE reads with MiXCR, giving one entry per CDR3 protein. The data contain over a million distinct CDR3 sequences, 42% of them singletons. Sequencing input: blood. These receptors came from a woman aged 18-35 years in good health. The CDR3 runs from the conserved cysteine through the conserved F or W. A D gene is named only where the DNA matches it firmly. The size field is filled for only some rows; it gives once, few, many or a size class.

clone_size	v_call	d_call	j_call	cdr3_aa	cdr3_nt
once	TRBV30	TRBD1	TRBJ2-5	CAWSGDSHNEQYF	TGTGCCTGGAGTGGGGACAGTCACAATGAGCAGTACTTC
few	TRBV6-5	NA	TRBJ2-1	CASGARAYNEQFF	TGTGCCAGCGGGGCCAGAGCCTACAATGAGCAGTTCTTC
few	TRBV6-5	TRBD1	TRBJ1-2	CATRTGPSEGYTF	TGTGCCACCAGGACAGGCCCCAGTGAGGGCTACACCTTC
NA	TRBV14	NA	TRBJ2-7	CASSRQVYGEQYF	TGTGCCAGCAGCCGACAGGTCTATGGGGAGCAGTACTTC
NA	TRBV12-3/TRBV12-4	NA	TRBJ1-4	CASSIQGFGTNEKLFF	TGTGCCAGCAGCATACAGGGTTTTGGAACTAATGAAAAACTGTTTTTT
once	TRBV9	NA	TRBJ1-5	CASSVEPGLKEPQHF	TGTGCCAGCAGCGTAGAACCTGGGCTTAAGGAGCCCCAGCATTTT
NA	TRBV28	NA	TRBJ1-3	CATLTAGNTIYF	TGTGCCACCCTGACTGCTGGAAACACCATATATTTT
NA	TRBV28	TRBD1	TRBJ1-4	CASSYQQGRDEKLFF	TGTGCCAGCAGTTACCAACAGGGGAGGGATGAAAAACTGTTTTTT
few	TRBV20-1	TRBD1	TRBJ2-3	CSASGFRQGSPTDTQYF	TGCAGTGCTTCCGGATTTAGACAGGGTTCCCCCACAGATACGCAGTATTTT
few	TRBV27	NA	TRBJ1-1	CASSLSRVGNTEAFF	TGTGCCAGCAGTTTGTCCAGGGTAGGGAACACTGAAGCTTTCTTT
NA	TRBV20-1	NA	TRBJ1-1	CSAEVVGRTISGAFF	TGCAGTGCCGAGGTCGTAGGACGGACAATATCAGGAGCTTTCTTT
few	TRBV29-1	TRBD1	TRBJ2-1	CSVNPRQGRNEQFF	TGCAGCGTGAATCCAAGACAGGGTAGGAATGAGCAGTTCTTC
NA	TRBV20-1	NA	TRBJ2-7	CSARGQSYEQYF	TGCAGCGCACGCGGACAGTCCTACGAGCAGTACTTC
NA	TRBV11-2	TRBD1	TRBJ2-3	CASSFQPTGTDTQYF	TGTGCCAGCAGCTTTCAACCGACAGGGACAGATACGCAGTATTTT
NA	TRBV7-3	TRBD2	TRBJ2-1	CASTIGTSGTDEQFF	TGTGCCAGCACTATCGGGACTAGCGGGACAGATGAGCAGTTCTTC
few	TRBV20-1	TRBD1	TRBJ2-4	CSAQTGVVNIQYF	TGCAGTGCCCAGACAGGGGTCGTAAACATTCAGTACTTC
NA	TRBV28	NA	TRBJ1-5	CASSAIPKLDRPQHF	TGTGCCAGCAGTGCTATACCCAAATTGGACAGGCCCCAGCATTTT
NA	TRBV7-6	TRBD1	TRBJ2-5	CASSLEGQGDVVEYF	TGTGCCAGCAGCTTAGAGGGACAGGGGGATGTTGTTGAGTACTTC